The 9 T cell receptor beta chains presented below share a single source sample, sequenced in a study of cytomegalovirus exposure and HLA in healthy donors. 13 Jbeta primers and 60 Vbeta primers were used for the PCR. Profiling relied on immunoSEQ multiplex PCR, and the TCRdb table lists in-frame clones only, not all of them. The sample contains approximately 210,000 clones, 60% to 85% of which appear only once. What was sequenced was PBMCs. These receptor sequences come from a girl aged 5-17 years in good health and CMV-seropositive.

The rearrangement links TRBV5-1 to TRBJ1-1; TRBD1 is a possible D gene (6 bases). Looked up from germline, CDR1 is SGHRS and CDR2 is YFSETQ. The CDR3 consists of 15 residues. Trimming took 2 bases from V and 1 from J, leaving 12 bases between them. DNA for the CDR3: TGCGCCAGCAGCTTCGGACAGAAAGCGAACACTGAAGCTTTCTTT. This sequence encodes CASSFGQKANTEAFF.

For this clone: This sample also contains other DNA sequences that code for the same CDR3. The rearrangement links TRBV5-1 to TRBJ2-5, with 8 bases fitting TRBD2. Germline CDR1 reads SGHRS; CDR2 reads YFSETQ. This CDR3 is 14 amino acids long. V dropped 3 bases and J dropped 4; count of bases not matched to a gene: 5. The chain's CDR3 is CASSSGLAGETQYF. The CDR3 nucleotides are TGCGCCAGCAGCTCCGGACTAGCCGGAGAGACCCAGTACTTC.

The gene calls are TRBV2 and TRBJ2-2, with 11 positions matching TRBD1. Germline CDR1 and CDR2: SNHLY and FYNNEI. This CDR3 has 16 amino acids. Trimming at V came to 6 bases and at J to 5 bases, leaving 8 bases not matched to a gene. This chain's CDR3 is CASRFGTGGPTGELFF. The CDR3 DNA sequence: TGTGCCAGCAGGTTCGGGACAGGGGGTCCAACCGGGGAGCTGTTTTTT.

The genes are TRBV19 and TRBJ2-1; no firm D call. The V end was cut by 4 bases, the J end by 3 bases, with 7 bases between. The CDR3 loop spans 13 amino acids. The germline V gene has CDR1 LNHDA and CDR2 SQIVND (reference sequence). As DNA, the CDR3 is TGTGCCAGTAGTAGCGGATACTACAATGAGCAGTTCTTC. Amino acid sequence: CASSSGYYNEQFF.

The gene calls are TRBV25-1 and TRBJ1-2; D might be TRBD1 (5 bases). The length of the CDR3 is 14 residues. Germline CDR1 MGHDK, CDR2 SYGVNS. Deletions cut 7 bases from V and 0 bases from J, with 12 bases between. The CDR3 protein is CASISREANYGYTF. The CDR3 DNA is TGTGCCAGCATTTCCAGGGAAGCTAACTATGGCTACACCTTC.

The chain employs TRBV6-5 and TRBJ2-3, with 7 bases matching TRBD2. Germline assignment: CDR1 MNHEY and CDR2 SVGAGI. This CDR3 spans 15 amino acids. V was pared by 6 bases and J by 3 bases, with 9 bases of the junction left unmatched. Here the CDR3 DNA reads TGTGCCAGCAGCTCACACCGGGGGGTAACAGATACGCAGTATTTT. This translates into CASSSHRGVTDTQYF.

This chain joins TRBV5-1 and TRBJ2-2; 7 bases line up with TRBD2. The CDR3 is 17 amino acids. Germline V CDR1 and CDR2: SGHRS, YFSETQ. Losses at the gene ends were 4 bases for V and 1 base for J; bases not matched to a gene: 10. The CDR3 DNA reads as TGCGCCAGCAGCCCCCTAGCTAGCGGTGTGAACACCGGGGAGCTGTTTTTT. As protein: CASSPLASGVNTGELFF.

The chain employs TRBV7-2 and TRBJ2-1; weak D call: TRBD1 (6 bases). The CDR3 is 14 residues long. Germline CDR1 is SGHTA and CDR2 is FQGNSA. V lost 5 bases to trimming and J lost 8 bases, with 16 bases between them. DNA of the CDR3: TGTGCCAGCAGCCCCTCCCCCAGGGGACATGAGCAGTTCTTC. Amino acids: CASSPSPRGHEQFF.

V is TRBV7-2 and J is TRBJ1-1, with D tentatively TRBD1 (6 bases). This CDR3 comprises 13 residues. The V and J ends lost 4 bases and 4 bases respectively, with 10 bases between them. Germline V gene lookup returns CDR1 SGHTA and CDR2 FQGNSA. The CDR3 region has the DNA TGTGCCAGCAGCTCGTTCAGGGGCACTGAAGCTTTCTTT. Translating it yields CASSSFRGTEAFF.